The next 14 T cell receptor beta chains were all read from a single sample in a study of T cells in Graves' hyperthyroidism and ophthalmopathy. Amplification of TCR beta CDR3 regions was performed using RNA transcripts as template. RT-PCR in the first round (using the HTBI primer set) targeted the TCR CDR3. Each CDR3 protein is one row after TCRdb ran MiXCR on the multiplex PCR reads. The sample contains 400,000 to 600,000 distinct CDR3 sequences, less than 25% of which appear only once. The material sequenced was blood. Receptors were obtained from a man younger than 35 with Graves' hyperthyroidism.

The rearrangement uses TRBV7-2 and TRBJ2-7; the D call may be TRBD1 or TRBD2 (6 bases each). V lost 3 bases and J 5 bases, leaving 17 bases between the germline ends. The CDR3 covers 15 residues. Germline V lookup: CDR1 SGHTA, CDR2 FQGNSA. CDR3 region: CASSFFWGAGDEQYF. The CDR3 DNA reads TGTGCCAGCAGCTTCTTCTGGGGGGCAGGGGACGAGCAGTACTTC.

This clonotype was seen at least ten times. This rearrangement joins TRBV6-5 to TRBJ2-2; the D call may be TRBD1 or TRBD2 (5 bases each). The CDR3 has 15 amino acids. Germline V gene lookup returns CDR1 MNHEY and CDR2 SVGAGI. Trimming took off 6 bases at V and 1 base at J, with 12 bases between the two ends. The CDR3 coding sequence is TGTGCCAGCAGCTACGGGGACGGGAACACCGGGGAGCTGTTTTTT. It yields the protein CASSYGDGNTGELFF.

V and J are TRBV3-1 and TRBJ2-5; D may be TRBD1 (5 bases). This CDR3 is built from 16 residues. CDR1 and CDR2 from the germline V gene are LGHDT and YNNKEL (reference sequence). Trimming pared 2 bases from V and 4 bases from J, leaving 17 bases between. As DNA, the CDR3 is TGTGCCAGCAGCCAATGGTTCCAGGGAATAGGAGAGACCCAGTACTTC. Encoded protein: CASSQWFQGIGETQYF.

In this sample, this clonotype turned up many times. The chain couples TRBV10-3 to TRBJ1-1; tentative D call: TRBD1 (6 bases). Trimming shortened V by 6 bases and J by 5 bases, and 22 bases separated the two germline ends. Germline lookup yields CDR1 ENHRY and CDR2 SYGVKD. There are 16 residues in the CDR3. This CDR3 is CAIRPRNRPQGTEAFF. CDR3 in DNA: TGTGCCATCAGGCCGAGGAACAGGCCTCAGGGGACTGAAGCTTTCTTT.

In its sample, this clonotype was seen many times. The rearrangement links TRBV10-3 to TRBJ1-2, with a weak D call TRBD1 (5 bases). CDR1 and CDR2 (germline): ENHRY, SYGVKD. The V end lost 3 bases, the J end lost 4 bases, and 15 bases lay between the germline ends. This CDR3 region has 15 residues. CDR3 sequence reads: CAISESGRELYGYTF. The CDR3 region has the DNA TGTGCCATCAGTGAATCTGGCAGGGAGCTCTATGGCTACACCTTC.

The rearrangement joins TRBV19 to TRBJ1-1; perhaps TRBD1 as D (5 bases). V lost 6 bases and J 0 bases, leaving 14 bases between the germline ends. The CDR3 loop spans 15 amino acids. In germline, CDR1 is LNHDA, CDR2 SQIVND (reference sequence). The CDR3 spells CASRAGNHMNTEAFF. DNA for the CDR3: TGTGCCAGTAGGGCAGGGAATCACATGAACACTGAAGCTTTCTTT. Looking up the rest from reference TRBV19 and TRBJ1-1 gives the full variable domain: DGGITQSPKYLFRKEGQNVTLSCEQNLNHDAMYWYRQDPGQGLRLIYYSQIVNDFQKGDIAEGYSVSREKKESFPLTVTSAQKNPTAFYLCASRAGNHMNTEAFFGQGTRLTVV.

At least ten counts were recorded for this clonotype. The chain carries TRBV6-1 and TRBJ1-5; D remains ambiguous. Trimming took off 2 bases at V and 0 bases at J, with 8 bases between the two ends. CDR3 length: 15 residues. Germline V gene sequence: CDR1 MNHNS, CDR2 SASEGT. CDR3 amino acids: CASSEQSHSNQPQHF. In DNA, the CDR3 is TGTGCCAGCAGTGAACAGAGCCATAGCAATCAGCCCCAGCATTTT.

This clonotype showed up many times. V gene TRBV12-3 or TRBV12-4 combines with J gene TRBJ1-2; D call uncertain. CDR3 length: 13 residues. V gave up 2 bases and J gave up 5 bases, with 9 bases separating them. The CDR3 loop is CASSLSISYGYTF. Here the CDR3 DNA reads TGTGCCAGCAGTTTATCCATCAGTTATGGCTACACCTTC.

This clonotype appeared a few times. The chain is built from TRBV29-1 and TRBJ2-5; 8 bases map to TRBD1. The CDR3 runs to 12 residues. Germline V gives CDR1 SQVTM, CDR2 ANQGSEA. V lost 7 bases to trimming and J lost 5 bases; unmatched junction nucleotides: 6. The CDR3 region has the DNA TGCAGCGCCGACAGGGGCAGGGAGACCCAGTACTTC. Protein: CSADRGRETQYF.

This clonotype has just a few counts. This chain joins TRBV5-1 and TRBJ1-1, with D possibly TRBD1 on 5 matching bases. Trimming took off 6 bases at V and 7 bases at J, with 16 bases between the two ends. The CDR3 is 13 residues long. The germline CDR1 and CDR2 sequences are SGHRS and YFSETQ. The CDR3 DNA sequence: TGCGCCAGCAAACGGGGGAGTATTAGTGAAGCTTTCTTT. Translated: CASKRGSISEAFF.

Ten or more counts support this clonotype. V gene TRBV6-1 combines with J gene TRBJ1-5; TRBD1 matches 8 bases. This CDR3 has 16 residues. In germline, CDR1 is MNHNS, CDR2 SASEGT. The J segment lost 2 bases and the V segment lost 2 bases, leaving 5 bases of the junction unmatched. The CDR3 sequence is CASSEPLTGGNQPQHF. CDR3 DNA sequence: TGTGCCAGCAGTGAACCACTGACAGGGGGCAATCAGCCCCAGCATTTT.

This clonotype came up many times. The chain uses TRBV30 and TRBJ2-2; the D gene is possibly TRBD2 (5 bases). This CDR3 is 16 amino acids long. V shed 4 bases and J shed 2 bases, with 17 bases lying between them. Per germline, CDR1 GTSNPN and CDR2 SVGIG (reference sequence). The chain's CDR3 is CAWTPTPGFNTGELFF. The CDR3 DNA reads TGTGCCTGGACCCCAACTCCGGGGTTTAACACCGGGGAGCTGTTTTTT.

This clonotype was detected a few times. The rearrangement links TRBV2 to TRBJ2-2, with D unresolved. Germline CDR1 SNHLY, CDR2 FYNNEI. The CDR3 totals 12 residues. The V end lost 0 bases, the J end lost 8 bases, and 4 bases lay between the germline ends. The CDR3 nucleotides are TGTGCCAGCAGTGAAGCAGGGGGGGAGCTGTTTTTT. Protein sequence: CASSEAGGELFF.

There are many counts of this clonotype. With a much larger clone just one base away, this may be a read error. The limits of the CDR3 on the DNA are not certain, so only TCRdb's listed CDR3 is given. This chain joins TRBV3-1 and TRBJ2-4; TRBD1 is the table's D call, not checked against the DNA. The CDR3 is 14 amino acids long, termini counted. Germline CDR1 reads LGHDT; CDR2 reads YNNKEL (reference sequence). This CDR3 reads CASSLWGPGNIKYF.